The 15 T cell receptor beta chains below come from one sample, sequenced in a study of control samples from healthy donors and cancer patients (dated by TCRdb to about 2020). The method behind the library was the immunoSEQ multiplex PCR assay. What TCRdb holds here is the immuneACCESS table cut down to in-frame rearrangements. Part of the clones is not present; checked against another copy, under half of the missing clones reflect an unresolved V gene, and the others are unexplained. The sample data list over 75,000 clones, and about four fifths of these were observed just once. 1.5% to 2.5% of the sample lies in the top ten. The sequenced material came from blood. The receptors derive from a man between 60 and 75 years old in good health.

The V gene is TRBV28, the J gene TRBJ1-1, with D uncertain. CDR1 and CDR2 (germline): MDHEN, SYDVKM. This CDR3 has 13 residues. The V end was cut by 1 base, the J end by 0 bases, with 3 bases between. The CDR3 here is CASSLSLNTEAFF. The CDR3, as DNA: TGTGCCAGCAGTTTATCCCTGAACACTGAAGCTTTCTTT.

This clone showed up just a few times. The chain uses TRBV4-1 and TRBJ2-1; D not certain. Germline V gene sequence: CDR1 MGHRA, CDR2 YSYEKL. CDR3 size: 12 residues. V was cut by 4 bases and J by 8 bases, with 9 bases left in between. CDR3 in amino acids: CASSPDFDEQFF. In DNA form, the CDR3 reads TGCGCCAGCAGCCCCGACTTCGATGAGCAGTTCTTC.

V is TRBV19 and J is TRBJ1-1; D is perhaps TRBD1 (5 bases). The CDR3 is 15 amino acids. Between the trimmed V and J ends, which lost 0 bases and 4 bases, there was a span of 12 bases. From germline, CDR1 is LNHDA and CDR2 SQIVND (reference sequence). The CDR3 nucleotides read TGTGCCAGTAGTATAGATGACAGTTTTGGCACTGAAGCTTTCTTT. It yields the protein CASSIDDSFGTEAFF.

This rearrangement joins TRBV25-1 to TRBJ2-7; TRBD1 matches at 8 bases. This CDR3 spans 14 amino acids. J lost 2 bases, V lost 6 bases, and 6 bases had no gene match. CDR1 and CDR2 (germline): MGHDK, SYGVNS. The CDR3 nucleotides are TGTGCCAGCAGCTACGAACAGGGGGCCTACGAGCAGTACTTC. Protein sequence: CASSYEQGAYEQYF.

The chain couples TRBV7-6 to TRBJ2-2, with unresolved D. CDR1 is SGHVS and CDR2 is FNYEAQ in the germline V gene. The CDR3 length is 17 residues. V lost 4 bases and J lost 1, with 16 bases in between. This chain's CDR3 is CASSSSSYVVNTGELFF. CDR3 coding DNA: TGTGCCAGCAGCTCCTCTTCTTACGTTGTGAACACCGGGGAGCTGTTTTTT.

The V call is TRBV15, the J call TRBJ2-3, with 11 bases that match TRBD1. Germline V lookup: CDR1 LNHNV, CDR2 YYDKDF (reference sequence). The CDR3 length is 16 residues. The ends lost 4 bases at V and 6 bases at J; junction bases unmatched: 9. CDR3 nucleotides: TGTGCCACCAGCAAACCTGGACAGGGGGCTGTGGATACGCAGTATTTT. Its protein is CATSKPGQGAVDTQYF.

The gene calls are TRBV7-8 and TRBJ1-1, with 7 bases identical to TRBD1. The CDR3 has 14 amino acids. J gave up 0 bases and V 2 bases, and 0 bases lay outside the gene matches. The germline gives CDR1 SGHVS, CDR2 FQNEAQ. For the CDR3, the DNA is TGTGCCAGCAGCTTAACAGGGGTGAACACTGAAGCTTTCTTT. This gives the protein CASSLTGVNTEAFF.

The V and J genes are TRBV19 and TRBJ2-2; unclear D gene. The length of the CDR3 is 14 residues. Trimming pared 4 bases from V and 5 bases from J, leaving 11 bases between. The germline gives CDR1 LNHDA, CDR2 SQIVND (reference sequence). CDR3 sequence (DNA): TGTGCCAGTAGTACTCCGGTTGGGACCGGGGAGCTGTTTTTT. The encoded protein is CASSTPVGTGELFF. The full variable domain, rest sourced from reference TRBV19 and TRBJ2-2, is DGGITQSPKYLFRKEGQNVTLSCEQNLNHDAMYWYRQDPGQGLRLIYYSQIVNDFQKGDIAEGYSVSREKKESFPLTVTSAQKNPTAFYLCASSTPVGTGELFFGEGSRLTVL.

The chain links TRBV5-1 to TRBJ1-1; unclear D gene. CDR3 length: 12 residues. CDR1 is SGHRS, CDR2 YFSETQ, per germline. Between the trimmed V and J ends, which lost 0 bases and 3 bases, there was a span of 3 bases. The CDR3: CASSLEYTEAFF. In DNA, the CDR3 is TGCGCCAGCAGCTTGGAATACACTGAAGCTTTCTTT. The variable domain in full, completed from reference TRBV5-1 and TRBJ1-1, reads KAGVTQTPRYLIKTRGQQVTLSCSPISGHRSVSWYQQTPGQGLQFLFEYFSETQRNKGNFPGRFSGRQFSNSRSEMNVSTLELGDSALYLCASSLEYTEAFFGQGTRLTVV.

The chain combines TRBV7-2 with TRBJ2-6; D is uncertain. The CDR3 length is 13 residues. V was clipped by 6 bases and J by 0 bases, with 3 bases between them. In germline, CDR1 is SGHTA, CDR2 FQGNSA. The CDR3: CASRDSGANVLTF. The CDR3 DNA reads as TGTGCCAGCAGGGACTCTGGGGCCAACGTCCTGACTTTC.

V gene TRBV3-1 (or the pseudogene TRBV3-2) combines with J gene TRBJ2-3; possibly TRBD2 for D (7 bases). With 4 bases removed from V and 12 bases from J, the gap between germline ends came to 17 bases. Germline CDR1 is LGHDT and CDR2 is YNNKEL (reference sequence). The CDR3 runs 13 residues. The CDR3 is CASSRGGAQAQYF. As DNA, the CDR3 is TGTGCCAGCAGCCGAGGGGGGGCACAGGCACAGTATTTT.

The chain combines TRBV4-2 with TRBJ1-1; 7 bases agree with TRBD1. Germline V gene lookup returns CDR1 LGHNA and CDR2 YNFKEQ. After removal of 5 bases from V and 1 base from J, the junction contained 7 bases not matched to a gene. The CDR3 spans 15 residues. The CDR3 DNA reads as TGTGCCAGCAGCATGGGTGGACAGGCGAACACTGAAGCTTTCTTT. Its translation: CASSMGGQANTEAFF.

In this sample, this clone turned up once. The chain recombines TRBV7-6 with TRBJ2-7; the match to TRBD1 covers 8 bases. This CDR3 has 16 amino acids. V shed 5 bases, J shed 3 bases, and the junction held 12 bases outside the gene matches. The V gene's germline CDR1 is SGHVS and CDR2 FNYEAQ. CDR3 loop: CASSRRTGLDYYEQYF. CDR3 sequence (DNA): TGTGCCAGCAGCCGTAGGACAGGGCTGGACTACTACGAGCAGTACTTC.

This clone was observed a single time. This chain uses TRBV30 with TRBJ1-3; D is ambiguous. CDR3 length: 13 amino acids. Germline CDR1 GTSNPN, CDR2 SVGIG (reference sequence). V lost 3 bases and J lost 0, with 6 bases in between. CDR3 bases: TGTGCCTGGAGGCTTAACTCTGGAAACACCATATATTTT. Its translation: CAWRLNSGNTIYF.

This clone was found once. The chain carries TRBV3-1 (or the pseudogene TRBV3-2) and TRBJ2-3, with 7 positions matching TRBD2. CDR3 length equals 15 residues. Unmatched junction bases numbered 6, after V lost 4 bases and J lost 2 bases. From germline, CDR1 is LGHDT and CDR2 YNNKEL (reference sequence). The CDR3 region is CASSRGGRDTDTQYF. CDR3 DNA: TGTGCCAGCAGCCGAGGAGGGAGGGACACAGATACGCAGTATTTT.